This TCR beta chain was recovered during a study of CD8 T cells in ankylosing spondylitis. The V gene end was trimmed by 6 bases and the J gene end by 3 bases; junction bases not matched to a gene: 8. This CDR3 is 15 amino acids long. Germline-derived CDR1 and CDR2 are LNHDA and SQIVND (reference sequence). TCRdb reprocessed the 5' RACE reads with MiXCR, giving one entry per CDR3 protein. The data hold over 600,000 distinct CDR3 sequences, with roughly 19% observed a single time. In regard to this clonotype: Antigen unknown.

The study's findings and limits: Ankylosing spondylitis blood seemed to carry a telltale TCR beta motif made of several highly homologous variants.

The TCR was taken from a male donor with ankylosing spondylitis. The sequencing input was blood, either unsorted or a sorted T cell fraction (not recorded which). V usage is TRBV19 and J usage is TRBJ2-7; 10 bases fit TRBD2. The CDR3 DNA reads TGTGCCAGTAGCCCTAGGGGACTAGCGTACTACGAGCAGTACTTC. Translation gives CASSPRGLAYYEQYF.